One T cell receptor beta chain is described in this entry. What it recognizes is unknown. This entry is derived from a study of T cell responses to AZD1222 COVID-19 vaccine. Study-level findings and limits: Spike-specific TCR breadth and depth grew following two AZD1222 doses. Donors, mostly white British, included more females; clonal diversity was possibly underestimated. Among those given AZD1222, only 5 to 7 were seropositive at baseline. Targets within unmutated variant regions were reportedly found for nearly half of spike-specific TCRs.

Sequenced by immunoSEQ multiplex PCR; TCRdb stores in-frame clones only, minus some. The repertoire has approximately 180,000 clones, approximately 92% of them found once; the top ten carry about 2.8%. The sequencing here drew on peripheral blood, taken on day 0 of AZD1222 vaccination. This receptor was identified in an adult in good health.

The CDR3 loop reads CASSGTAAKNIQYF. The CDR3 region has the DNA TGTGCCAGCAGCGGGACAGCAGCCAAAAACATTCAGTACTTC. The rearrangement links TRBV6-5 to TRBJ2-4; TRBD1 aligns across 7 bases. The CDR3 runs 14 residues. V dropped 6 bases and J dropped 0; count of bases not matched to a gene: 2. Germline loops: CDR1 MNHEY, CDR2 SVGAGI.